These 22 T cell receptor beta chains were sequenced from one sample in a study of blood T cells in healthy people across ages. Sample-barcoded 5' priming and a J-beta primer mix drove a second PCR of 7 to 11 cycles. TCRdb fed the 5' RACE reads into MiXCR, producing one record per CDR3 protein. The data contain more than 500,000 distinct CDR3 sequences, 25% to 30% of them singletons. The source material was blood. The origin of the receptors is a woman in her 70s in good health.

The chain couples TRBV29-1 to TRBJ2-7, with D perhaps matching TRBD1 (6 bases). Germline V gene lookup returns CDR1 SQVTM and CDR2 ANQGSEA. Between the trimmed V and J ends, which lost 6 bases and 4 bases, there was a span of 13 bases. The CDR3 covers 12 residues. The CDR3, as DNA: TGCAGCGTCGCAGACAGGATTTACGAGCAGTACTTC. It codes for CSVADRIYEQYF.

This clonotype occurred a few times. This chain links TRBV7-3 with TRBJ2-5; D remains unclear. Germline CDR1 and CDR2: SGHTA and FQGTGA. The CDR3 loop spans 13 amino acids. The V gene lost 3 bases and the J gene lost 1 base, with 6 bases spanning the gap. The CDR3 sequence: CASSFTRQETQYF. As DNA, the CDR3 is TGTGCCAGCAGCTTTACTCGCCAAGAGACCCAGTACTTC.

The table lists this clonotype with a few counts. This rearrangement joins TRBV4-3 to TRBJ1-4; no reliable D call. The CDR3 is 15 amino acids. Trimming cost V 4 bases and J 8 bases, with 17 bases left between them. Germline V gene lookup returns CDR1 LGHNA and CDR2 YSLEER. This CDR3 is CASSRNLGGLEKLFF. Here the CDR3 DNA reads TGCGCCAGCAGCCGGAATTTAGGCGGCCTCGAAAAACTGTTTTTT.

This clonotype was seen a few times. This chain joins TRBV15 and TRBJ2-5; D call uncertain. The V gene's germline CDR1 is LNHNV and CDR2 YYDKDF (reference sequence). V lost 2 bases to trimming and J lost 2 bases, with 0 bases between them. The CDR3 extends over 11 amino acids. The CDR3 is CATSRQETQYF. The CDR3, as DNA: TGTGCCACCAGCAGACAAGAGACCCAGTACTTC.

The chain is built from TRBV24-1 and TRBJ2-3; no firm D call. The CDR3 spans 13 residues. The V gene lost 3 bases and the J gene lost 6 bases, with 9 bases spanning the gap. Germline assignment: CDR1 KGHDR and CDR2 SFDVKD. The CDR3 region has the DNA TGTGCCACCAGTGATAGCCACCATGATACGCAGTATTTT. It encodes CATSDSHHDTQYF.

The chain joins TRBV12-5 to TRBJ2-6, with D hard to call. Trimming removed 6 bases from V and 0 bases from J, with 9 bases in between. CDR1 and CDR2 (germline): LGHNT, FRNRAP. This CDR3 has 15 residues. As DNA, the CDR3 is TGTGCTAGTGGCCTTATAAGCTCTGGGGCCAACGTCCTGACTTTC. Its translation is CASGLISSGANVLTF.

This clonotype was seen a few times. V usage is TRBV7-9 and J usage is TRBJ2-5, with a tentative D call TRBD2 (5 bases). Trimming cost V 2 bases and J 11 bases, with 18 bases left between them. This CDR3 spans 14 amino acids. Germline V lookup: CDR1 SEHNR, CDR2 FQNEAQ (reference sequence). CDR3 in DNA: TGTGCCAGCAGCTTATTTGCCGGCGGTGGGGAGCAGTACTTC. Its translation is CASSLFAGGGEQYF. Filled out from reference TRBV7-9 and TRBJ2-5, the complete variable domain reads DTGVSQNPRHKITKRGQNVTFRCDPISEHNRLYWYRQTLGQGPEFLTYFQNEAQLEKSRLLSDRFSAERPKGSFSTLEIQRTEQGDSAMYLCASSLFAGGGEQYFGPGTRLLVL.

The chain uses TRBV20-1 and TRBJ2-5, with 9 positions matching TRBD1. Near its end, the DNA agrees better with TRBJ2-7, so the J call may be wrong. Per the germline V gene, CDR1 is DFQATT and CDR2 is SNEGSKA (reference sequence). The CDR3 is 14 residues long. CDR3 loop: CSASSGTGNYEQYF. In DNA form, the CDR3 reads TGCAGTGCTAGTAGTGGGACAGGGAACTACGAGCAGTACTTC.

This clonotype was observed a few times. This sequence joins TRBV5-1 and TRBJ2-1, with TRBD1 identical over 9 bases. Germline V gene lookup returns CDR1 SGHRS and CDR2 YFSETQ. The CDR3 sequence is 16 residues long. The J segment lost 7 bases and the V segment lost 3 bases, leaving 11 bases of the junction unmatched. Written as DNA, the CDR3 is TGCGCCAGCAGCTCGGACAGGGGTCCACTCCGGAATGAGCAGTTCTTC. Translation: CASSSDRGPLRNEQFF.

There are a few counts of this clonotype. The J gene is TRBJ2-5, the V gene TRBV29-1; 10 bases fit TRBD2. Germline-derived CDR1 and CDR2 are SQVTM and ANQGSEA. The J segment lost 5 bases and the V segment lost 6 bases, leaving 6 bases of the junction unmatched. This CDR3 comprises 13 residues. The CDR3 here is CSVALTSGETQYF. DNA of the CDR3: TGCAGCGTCGCTTTGACTAGCGGGGAGACCCAGTACTTC.

V usage is TRBV2 and J usage is TRBJ1-4; D remains ambiguous. The CDR3 spans 13 residues. Germline assignment: CDR1 SNHLY and CDR2 FYNNEI. Deletions cut 6 bases from V and 3 bases from J, with 8 bases between. Here the CDR3 DNA reads TGTGCCAGCAGAGGGCAGGCTAATGAAAAACTGTTTTTT. It encodes CASRGQANEKLFF.

This chain connects TRBV12-3 or TRBV12-4 to TRBJ1-2; TRBD1 might be the D (5 bases). This CDR3 spans 14 amino acids. Trimming pared 6 bases from V and 4 bases from J, leaving 15 bases between. The CDR3 here is CASSLQVPVYGYTF. The CDR3 DNA sequence: TGTGCCAGCAGCTTACAGGTCCCAGTCTATGGCTACACCTTC.

This clonotype was picked up a small number of times. V gene TRBV6-2 or TRBV6-3 combines with J gene TRBJ2-7; D ambiguous. The J call is doubtful: the DNA matches TRBJ2-1 better. The CDR3 has 12 residues. From germline, CDR1 is MNHEY and CDR2 SVGEGT. The CDR3 reads CASSSVVREQFF. In DNA, the CDR3 is TGTGCCAGCAGTTCGGTTGTACGGGAGCAGTTCTTC.

This chain uses TRBV29-1 with TRBJ2-7; 10 nucleotides line up with TRBD2. The CDR3 covers 15 residues. In germline, CDR1 is SQVTM, CDR2 ANQGSEA. Germline trimming cut 4 bases from V and 4 bases from J; bases unmatched to any gene: 10. The CDR3 DNA is TGCAGCGTTGTTGGATCGACTAGCGGGCGGTACGAGCAGTACTTC. Amino acid sequence: CSVVGSTSGRYEQYF.

This chain joins TRBV7-9 and TRBJ1-1, with no clear D. The CDR3 has 15 residues. Germline loops: CDR1 SEHNR, CDR2 FQNEAQ (reference sequence). V was cut by 4 bases and J by 3 bases, with 15 bases left in between. The CDR3 loop is CASSSPRLADTEAFF. Here the CDR3 DNA reads TGTGCCAGCAGCTCACCACGGTTGGCGGACACTGAAGCTTTCTTT.

In this sample, this clonotype turned up a few times. The chain has TRBV20-1 and TRBJ2-5; 9 bases agree with TRBD1. Looked up from germline, CDR1 is DFQATT and CDR2 is SNEGSKA (reference sequence). With 3 bases clipped from V and 5 bases from J, the junction kept 4 bases outside the gene matches. The CDR3 has 13 amino acids. CDR3 in amino acids: CSARGTGSETQYF. The CDR3 DNA reads TGCAGTGCTAGGGGGACAGGGAGTGAGACCCAGTACTTC.

The V and J genes are TRBV15 and TRBJ2-5; weak D call: TRBD1 (5 bases). V lost 0 bases to trimming and J lost 3 bases, with 17 bases between them. Germline CDR1 and CDR2: LNHNV and YYDKDF (reference sequence). The CDR3 has 17 residues. CDR3 region: CATSREGASAWEETQYF. For the CDR3, the DNA is TGTGCCACCAGCAGAGAAGGGGCTTCGGCGTGGGAAGAGACCCAGTACTTC.

This sequence joins TRBV6-2 or TRBV6-3 and TRBJ1-4; weak D call: TRBD1 (6 bases). Trimming removed 6 bases from V and 6 bases from J, with 14 bases in between. The CDR3 runs to 14 residues. The germline gives CDR1 MNHEY, CDR2 SVGEGT. The CDR3 DNA is TGTGCCAGCAGATTCCGGGACATCGATGAAAAACTGTTTTTT. Residues: CASRFRDIDEKLFF.

The chain has TRBV7-2 and TRBJ1-2; D is undetermined. This CDR3 comprises 12 residues. Germline V gene lookup returns CDR1 SGHTA and CDR2 FQGNSA. V lost 2 bases to trimming and J lost 6 bases, with 7 bases between them. CDR3 DNA: TGTGCCAGCAGCTTAAATATGAATGGCTACACCTTC. Translating it yields CASSLNMNGYTF.

The chain couples TRBV7-9 to TRBJ2-5; 12 nucleotides match TRBD1. Trimming cost V 4 bases and J 5 bases; bases outside gene matches: 8. CDR3 size: 16 residues. The V gene's germline CDR1 is SEHNR and CDR2 FQNEAQ (reference sequence). The CDR3 is CASSSRRDRGRETQYF. DNA for the CDR3: TGTGCCAGCAGCTCTCGGAGGGACAGGGGGCGGGAGACCCAGTACTTC.

V and J are TRBV7-2 and TRBJ2-5, with D possibly being TRBD2 (6 bases). The last part of the DNA fits TRBJ2-1 better; the J call may be wrong. The CDR3 sequence is 16 residues long. Germline V gene sequence: CDR1 SGHTA, CDR2 FQGNSA. The CDR3 nucleotides are TGTGCCAGCAGCTTGGGCGGGGCAGGGTTTTCCTTTTTTCAGTTCTTC. Its protein product is CASSLGGAGFSFFQFF.

The V gene is TRBV12-3 or TRBV12-4, the J gene TRBJ2-4; 11 nucleotides align to TRBD2. J was trimmed by 0 bases and V by 6 bases; bases with no gene match: 7. The CDR3 covers 17 residues. CDR3 nucleotides: TGTGCCAGCAGCTTTAGCGGGGGGGCCGGAGCCAAAAACATTCAGTACTTC. The encoded protein is CASSFSGGAGAKNIQYF.